Listed below are T cell receptor beta chains from one sample, sequenced in a study of T cells in Graves' hyperthyroidism and ophthalmopathy. TCRdb processed the multiplex PCR reads anew with MiXCR; each CDR3 protein has one entry. The table includes about 480,000 distinct CDR3 sequences, approximately 14% detected once. Specimen: blood. Every receptor here comes from a woman younger than 30 with Graves' hyperthyroidism. The CDR3 runs from the conserved cysteine through the conserved F or W. The D gene is left open where the match is weak. Clone size is given for some rows only: seen once, a few or many times, or a class if the clone is expanded.

size | D | J | V | DNA | CDR3
- | - | TRBJ1-1 | TRBV29-1 | TGCAGCGTTGACGGGGAATTCAACACTGAAGCTTTCTTT | CSVDGEFNTEAFF
- | TRBD2 | TRBJ2-5 | TRBV10-3 | TGTGCCATCAGTAGACTAGCGGGAGCGGGTCTGGGGACCCAGTACTTC | CAISRLAGAGLGTQYF
many | TRBD2 | TRBJ2-1 | TRBV12-3/TRBV12-4 | TGTGCCAGCAGGCGAGCTACAGCGGGAGTTCAGAATGAGCAGTTCTTC | CASRRATAGVQNEQFF
- | TRBD1 | TRBJ2-6 | TRBV6-1 | TGTGCCAGCAGCACAGGGGGCGCTTTTTCTGGGGCCAACGTCCTGACTTTC | CASSTGGAFSGANVLTF
many | - | TRBJ2-6 | TRBV7-2 | TGTGCCAGCAGCTTAGCAGGGAGCTCTGGGGCCAACGTCCTGACTTTC | CASSLAGSSGANVLTF
many | TRBD1 | TRBJ1-2 | TRBV3-1 | TGTGCCAGCAGCCAAGATCGTTCGGGACAGGATGTACCTGGCTATGGCTACACCTTC | CASSQDRSGQDVPGYGYTF
many | - | TRBJ2-5 | TRBV11-2 | TGTGCCAGCAGCACCCGGGACTTCCAAGAGACCCAGTACTTC | CASSTRDFQETQYF
few | - | TRBJ2-3 | TRBV13 | TGTGCCAGCAGCTTACCAGACGCTAGCACAGATACGCAGTATTTT | CASSLPDASTDTQYF
- | - | TRBJ2-1 | TRBV9 | TGTGCCAGCAGCGTAGAGGCAGGCGACAATGAGCAGTTCTTC | CASSVEAGDNEQFF
few | TRBD2 | TRBJ2-1 | TRBV5-1 | TGCGCCAGCAGCTTGTTAATTTGGGGGAGGGAGTACAATGAGCAGTTCTTC | CASSLLIWGREYNEQFF
many | - | TRBJ2-2 | TRBV30 | TGTGCCGCCCCAATTGACAGGCCAAACACCGGGGAGCTGTTTTTT | CAAPIDRPNTGELFF
few | - | TRBJ1-4 | TRBV13 | TGTGCCAGCACCTTGAGTGATTACTATGAAAAACTGTTTTTT | CASTLSDYYEKLFF
few | - | TRBJ1-5 | TRBV19 | TGTGCCAGTAGATCAACAGGGTATCAGCCCCAGCATTTT | CASRSTGYQPQHF
many | - | TRBJ1-2 | TRBV24-1 | TGTGCCACCAGTGATTACAGCTATGGCTACACCTTC | CATSDYSYGYTF
- | TRBD1 | TRBJ2-1 | TRBV14 | TGTGCCAGCAGCTTATACACTTCCGGACAGGGGGCCGGAACTCCTACTCACAATGAGCAGTTCTTC | CASSLYTSGQGAGTPTHNEQFF
- | - | TRBJ2-5 | TRBV4-1 | TGCGCCAGCAGCCAAGTCCATGCGGCAGAGGTGGAGACCCAGTACTTC | CASSQVHAAEVETQYF
few | TRBD1 | TRBJ1-4 | TRBV19 | TGTGCCAGTAGTATAGGGCACAGGGGAATCGAAAAACTGTTTTTT | CASSIGHRGIEKLFF
few | TRBD2 | TRBJ2-1 | TRBV12-3/TRBV12-4 | TGTGCCAGCAGCAGGACTAGCGGGAGGAGGGACAATGAGCAGTTCTTC | CASSRTSGRRDNEQFF
many | - | TRBJ1-1 | TRBV19 | TGTGCCAGCTCAAGGAGGTCCAACTACCAGAACACTGAAGCTTTCTTT | CASSRRSNYQNTEAFF
few | TRBD2 | TRBJ2-3 | TRBV6-9 | TGTGCCAGCAGTTTGCGGAGGGCGGGAGGTTCCGGGGTCACAGATACGCAGTATTTT | CASSLRRAGGSGVTDTQYF
many | TRBD1 | TRBJ2-5 | TRBV27 | TGTGCCAGCAGCCTTCGGACAGGGGGACGGGACCAGTACTTC | CASSLRTGGRDQYF
many | - | TRBJ1-5 | TRBV18 | TGTGCCAGCTCACCTACAGTAAATAGCAATCAGCCCCAGCATTTT | CASSPTVNSNQPQHF
few | TRBD1 | TRBJ1-2 | TRBV20-1 | TGCAGTGCTAGCGGGGACAGGGACTATGGCTACACCTTC | CSASGDRDYGYTF
- | TRBD1 | TRBJ2-7 | TRBV5-5 | TGTGCCAGCAGCGTGGGACCGGGACAGCCCTACGAGCAGTACTTC | CASSVGPGQPYEQYF
few | - | TRBJ2-3 | TRBV6-5 | TGTGCCAGCAGTTACTGGTCGGCAGGGGGGATTACGCAGTATTTT | CASSYWSAGGITQYF
many | - | TRBJ1-1 | TRBV13 | TGTGCCAGCAGCTTAGATGGTGGCACTGAAGCTTTCTTT | CASSLDGGTEAFF
many | TRBD2 | TRBJ2-5 | TRBV5-1 | TGCGCCAGCAGCTTGGTTTCCCCGGGGAGGGCCGGTCCCCAAGAGACCCAGTACTTC | CASSLVSPGRAGPQETQYF
many | TRBD2 | TRBJ2-1 | TRBV27 | TGTGCCAGCAGTTTAGGGGGGGTGGGAGACCCCTACAATGAGCAGTTCTTC | CASSLGGVGDPYNEQFF
- | - | TRBJ2-6 | TRBV2 | TGTCCCAGCAGTGAAAGGGGCTCTGGGGCCAACGTCCTGACTTTC | CPSSERGSGANVLTF
- | - | TRBJ2-2 | TRBV7-3 | TGTGCCAGCGCCACAGGGACCGGGGAGCTGTTTTTT | CASATGTGELFF
many | - | TRBJ1-1 | TRBV30 | TGTGCCTGGACGGTGACCAACACTGAAGCTTTCTTT | CAWTVTNTEAFF
many | - | TRBJ2-1 | TRBV5-1 | TGCGCCAGCAGCTCCCTGGGGGACGACGAGCAGTTCTTC | CASSSLGDDEQFF
few | TRBD1 | TRBJ2-7 | TRBV2 | TGTGCCGGCAGTCCCCGGGACAGAGCCTACGAGCAGTACTTC | CAGSPRDRAYEQYF
many | - | TRBJ1-2 | TRBV29-1 | TGCAGCGTTGGTTCGGGAAGCTATGGCTACACCTTC | CSVGSGSYGYTF
few | - | TRBJ2-5 | TRBV10-3 | TGTGCCATCAGTGACAGATCCTCAAGAGAGACCCAGTACTTC | CAISDRSSRETQYF
few | - | TRBJ2-3 | TRBV7-9 | TGTGCCAGCAGCTTACTTGTGGGAGGTGATACGCAGTATTTT | CASSLLVGGDTQYF
many | TRBD2 | TRBJ2-7 | TRBV20-1 | TGCAGTGCTAGAGATCCCGCGGGAGGGTCCTACGAGCAGTACTTC | CSARDPAGGSYEQYF
many | - | TRBJ1-2 | TRBV12-3/TRBV12-4 | TGTGCCAGCAGTTTATGGGCAGGAAGTGGCTACACCTTC | CASSLWAGSGYTF